This T cell receptor (beta chain) was captured in a study of OX40 agonist ivuxolimab in advanced cancers. Produced via immunoSEQ multiplex PCR; TCRdb's table is partial and in-frame only. The sample records tens of thousands of clones, over 80% being singletons. V lost 3 bases and J 5 bases, leaving 10 bases between the germline ends. Germline V gene data show CDR1 as KGHSH and CDR2 as LQKENI. This CDR3 has 14 amino acids. This sequence joins TRBV18 and TRBJ1-4; D remains ambiguous. Source: CD4+ or CD8+ T cells sorted from blood, taken in a trial of the OX40 agonist ivuxolimab. The sequence came from an adult with an advanced solid tumor such as melanoma, head and neck, liver or kidney cancer. CDR3 DNA sequence: TGTGCCAGCTCACCCACAGCGACCAATGAAAAACTGTTTTTT. Translation gives CASSPTATNEKLFF.